The subject of this entry is one T cell receptor beta chain. Data came from immunoSEQ multiplex PCR; TCRdb stores just in-frame clones and leaves some out. The data show some 280,000 clones, with 86% seen just once and about 3% held by the top ten. J was trimmed by 2 bases and V by 4 bases; bases with no gene match: 7. The CDR3 covers 16 residues. Germline V gives CDR1 SGHDT, CDR2 YYEEEE. This entry belongs to a study of blood T cell repertoires in COVID-19. Study-wide context: From T cells, B-cell-depleted T cells, or PBMCs came the material, which was cDNA or gDNA.

The chain carries TRBV5-6 and TRBJ1-2; 11 bases map to TRBD1. The sequence was collected from a woman between 25 and 40 years old with active or convalescent COVID-19. What was sequenced was peripheral blood. DNA of the CDR3: TGTGCCAGCAGCCATCGGACAGGGGGCGCGAACTATGGCTACACCTTC. Translated, it gives CASSHRTGGANYGYTF.